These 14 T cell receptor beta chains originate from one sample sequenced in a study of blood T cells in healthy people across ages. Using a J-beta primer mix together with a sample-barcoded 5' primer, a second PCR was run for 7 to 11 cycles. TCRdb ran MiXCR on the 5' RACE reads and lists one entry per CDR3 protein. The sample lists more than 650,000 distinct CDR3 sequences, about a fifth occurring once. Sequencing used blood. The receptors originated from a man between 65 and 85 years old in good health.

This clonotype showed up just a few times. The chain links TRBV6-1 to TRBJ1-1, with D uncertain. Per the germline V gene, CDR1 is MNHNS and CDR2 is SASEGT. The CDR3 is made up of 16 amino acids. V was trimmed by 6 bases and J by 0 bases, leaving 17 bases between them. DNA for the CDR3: TGTGCCAGCAGCCGCTCCCCGGGCAAAATGAACACTGAAGCTTTCTTT. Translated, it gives CASSRSPGKMNTEAFF.

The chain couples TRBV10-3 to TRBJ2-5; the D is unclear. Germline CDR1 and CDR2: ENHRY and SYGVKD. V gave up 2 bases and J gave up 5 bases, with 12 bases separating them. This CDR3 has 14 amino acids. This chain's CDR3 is CAISEDGIKETQYF. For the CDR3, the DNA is TGTGCCATCAGTGAGGACGGCATCAAGGAGACCCAGTACTTC.

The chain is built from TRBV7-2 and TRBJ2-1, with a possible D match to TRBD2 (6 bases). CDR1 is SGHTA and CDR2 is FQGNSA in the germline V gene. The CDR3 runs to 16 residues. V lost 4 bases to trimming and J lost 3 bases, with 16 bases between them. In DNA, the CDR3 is TGTGCCAGCAGCTGGGTGGGGGGTGTAGGCTACAATGAGCAGTTCTTC. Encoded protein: CASSWVGGVGYNEQFF.

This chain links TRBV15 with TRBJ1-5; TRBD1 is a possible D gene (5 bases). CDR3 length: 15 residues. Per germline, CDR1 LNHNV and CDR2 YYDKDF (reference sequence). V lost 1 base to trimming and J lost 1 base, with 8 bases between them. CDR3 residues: CATSRGGVSNQPQHF. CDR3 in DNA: TGTGCCACCAGCAGAGGAGGGGTGAGCAATCAGCCCCAGCATTTT.

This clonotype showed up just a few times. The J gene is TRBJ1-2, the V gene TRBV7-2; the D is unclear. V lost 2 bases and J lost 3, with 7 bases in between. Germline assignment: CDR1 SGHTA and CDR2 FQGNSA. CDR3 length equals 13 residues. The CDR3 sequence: CASSLWQDYGYTF. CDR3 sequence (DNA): TGTGCCAGCAGCTTATGGCAGGACTATGGCTACACCTTC.

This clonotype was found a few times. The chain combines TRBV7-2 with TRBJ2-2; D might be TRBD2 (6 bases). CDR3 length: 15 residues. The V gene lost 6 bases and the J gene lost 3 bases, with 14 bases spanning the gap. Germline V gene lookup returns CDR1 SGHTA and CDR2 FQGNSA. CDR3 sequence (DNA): TGTGCCAGCAGGGAAGGGACTCATGACACCGGGGAGCTGTTTTTT. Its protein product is CASREGTHDTGELFF.

The CDR3 loop reads CASSLGGWFRNQETQYF. The CDR3 DNA follows: TGTGCCAGCAGCTTGGGAGGGTGGTTTAGGAACCAAGAGACCCAGTACTTC. This rearrangement joins TRBV5-6 to TRBJ2-5, with TRBD2 as a possible D gene (5 bases). V was shortened by 0 bases and J by 0 bases, with 15 bases between the two germline ends. Germline V lookup: CDR1 SGHDT, CDR2 YYEEEE. The CDR3 length is 17 residues.

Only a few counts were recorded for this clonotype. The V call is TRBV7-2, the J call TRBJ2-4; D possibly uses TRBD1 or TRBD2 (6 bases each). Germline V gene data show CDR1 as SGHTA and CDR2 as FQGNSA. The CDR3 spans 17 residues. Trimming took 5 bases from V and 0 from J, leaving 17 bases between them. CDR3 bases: TGTGCCAGCAGCCTCACTGGGGGGACACTAGCCAAAAACATTCAGTACTTC. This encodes CASSLTGGTLAKNIQYF.

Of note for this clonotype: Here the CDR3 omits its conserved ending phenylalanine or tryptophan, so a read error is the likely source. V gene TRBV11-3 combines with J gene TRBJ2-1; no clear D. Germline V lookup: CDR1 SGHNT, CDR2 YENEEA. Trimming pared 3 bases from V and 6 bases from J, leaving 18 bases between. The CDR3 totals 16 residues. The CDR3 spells CASSFGGEARSNEQFS. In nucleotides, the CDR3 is TGTGCCAGCAGCTTTGGTGGGGAAGCGCGGTCCAATGAGCAGTTCTCC.

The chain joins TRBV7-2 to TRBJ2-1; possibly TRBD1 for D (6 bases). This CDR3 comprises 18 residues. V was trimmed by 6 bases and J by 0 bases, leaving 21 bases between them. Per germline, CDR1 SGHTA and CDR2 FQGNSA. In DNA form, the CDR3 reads TGTGCCAGCAGATTGGGACACACGAGCCTTAGCTCCTACAATGAGCAGTTCTTC. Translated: CASRLGHTSLSSYNEQFF.

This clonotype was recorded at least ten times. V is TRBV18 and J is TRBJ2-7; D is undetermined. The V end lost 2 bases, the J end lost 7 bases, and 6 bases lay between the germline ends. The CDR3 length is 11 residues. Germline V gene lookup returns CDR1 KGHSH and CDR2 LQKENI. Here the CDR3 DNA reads TGTGCCAGCTCACCAGGGGTTGAGCAGTACTTC. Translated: CASSPGVEQYF.

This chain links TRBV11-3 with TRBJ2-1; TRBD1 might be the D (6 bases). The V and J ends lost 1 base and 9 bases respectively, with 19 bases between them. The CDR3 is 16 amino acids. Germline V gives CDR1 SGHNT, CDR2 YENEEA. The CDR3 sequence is CASSLAGASRQREQFF. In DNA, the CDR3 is TGTGCCAGCAGCTTAGCAGGGGCTAGCCGGCAGCGTGAGCAGTTCTTC.

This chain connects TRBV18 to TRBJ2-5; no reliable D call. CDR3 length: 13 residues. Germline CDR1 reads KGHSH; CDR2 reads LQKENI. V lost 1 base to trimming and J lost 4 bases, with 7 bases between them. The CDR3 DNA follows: TGTGCCAGCTCACCACGCGTGTTAGAGACCCAGTACTTC. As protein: CASSPRVLETQYF.

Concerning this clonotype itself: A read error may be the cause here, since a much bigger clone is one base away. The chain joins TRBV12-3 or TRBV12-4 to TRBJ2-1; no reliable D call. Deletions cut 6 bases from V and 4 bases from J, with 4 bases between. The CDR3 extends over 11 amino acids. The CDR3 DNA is TGTGCCAGCAGACATTACAATGAGCAGTTCTTC. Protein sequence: CASRHYNEQFF.